The entry that follows covers one T cell receptor (beta chain) sequence. Its target is unknown. This entry comes from a study of T cell responses to AZD1222 COVID-19 vaccine. CDR1 and CDR2 from the germline V gene are SGHAT and FQNNGV. The CDR3 consists of 13 residues. Deletions cut 0 bases from V and 5 bases from J, with 7 bases between. Study observations and caveats: Mostly white British, mostly female donors; authors suggested clonal diversity may be underestimated. It was only a handful of AZD1222 recipients who were seropositive at baseline. There were vaccine-associated CD4 TCRs across spike, dominant at 160-218 and 743-854. Per reports, nearly half of all spike-specific TCRs target regions that are unmutated in variants.

TCRdb keeps only in-frame clones here, not all; method: immunoSEQ multiplex PCR. The sample shows 120,000 to 150,000 clones, 92% of them seen only once. The sample in question was peripheral blood, obtained 28 days after the second AZD1222 dose. The source of this sequence is an adult who received the AZD1222 COVID-19 vaccine. The chain recombines TRBV11-2 with TRBJ1-1; D not resolved. CDR3 coding DNA: TGTGCCAGCAGCTTAGAGTCCGGGACTGAAGCTTTCTTT. Amino acid sequence: CASSLESGTEAFF.